What follows are 24 T cell receptor beta chains derived from one specimen sequenced in a study of shared clonotypes between healthy human individuals. Sequencing was performed with immunoSEQ multiplex PCR; in TCRdb, only in-frame clones are kept and a portion is missing. The data contain about 2.4 million clones, 93% of them singletons. The material sequenced was naive CD4+ T cells from PBMCs. Subset defined: CD45RA+ positively selected. These TCRs come from a man younger than 35 in good health. Some clones in this sample may be carry-over from other donors' samples.

V is TRBV7-8 and J is TRBJ2-7; D perhaps matches TRBD2 (5 bases). V was cut by 4 bases and J by 3 bases, with 10 bases left in between. The CDR3 length is 13 residues. Germline V gene sequence: CDR1 SGHVS, CDR2 FQNEAQ. The CDR3 protein is CASSSAGYYEQYF. DNA for the CDR3: TGTGCCAGCAGCTCCGCGGGCTACTACGAGCAGTACTTC.

The chain employs TRBV6-5 and TRBJ1-1, with 8 positions matching TRBD1. V was pared by 0 bases and J by 11 bases, with 8 bases of the junction left unmatched. The CDR3 contains 14 residues. Germline V gene data show CDR1 as MNHEY and CDR2 as SVGAGI. Written as DNA, the CDR3 is TGTGCCAGCAGTTACTCGAAGGGGACAGGCAAGGCTTTCTTT. Residues: CASSYSKGTGKAFF.

With respect to this clone: A junction end diverges from the germline sequence, so it may reflect a read error. V is TRBV19 and J is TRBJ2-4; 9 bases match TRBD2. Germline CDR1 reads LNHDA; CDR2 reads SQIVND (reference sequence). This CDR3 is 15 amino acids long. Here the CDR3 DNA reads TGTGCCAGTAGCCCACTAGCGGGCGCCATAAACATTCAGTACTTC. Its translation: CASSPLAGAINIQYF.

This clone was counted once. In the same sample, other DNA sequences code for this CDR3. The chain recombines TRBV5-1 with TRBJ2-1; 7 positions agree with TRBD2. V gave up 1 base and J gave up 1 base; unmatched junction bases: 2. The CDR3 totals 15 residues. From germline, CDR1 is SGHRS and CDR2 YFSETQ. The CDR3 loop is CASSLLSGSYNEQFF. CDR3 DNA sequence: TGCGCCAGCAGCTTGCTTAGCGGGTCCTACAATGAGCAGTTCTTC.

The chain employs TRBV28 and TRBJ2-5, with 8 bases fitting TRBD2. The V gene end was trimmed by 4 bases and the J gene end by 4 bases; junction bases not matched to a gene: 11. Germline V CDR1 and CDR2: MDHEN, SYDVKM. The CDR3 extends over 16 amino acids. The CDR3 sequence: CASSSATGGLVETQYF. DNA for the CDR3: TGTGCCAGCAGTTCCGCCACGGGGGGGCTCGTAGAGACCCAGTACTTC.

V gene TRBV11-2 combines with J gene TRBJ2-5, with 7 bases fitting TRBD2. This CDR3 comprises 13 residues. The V gene end was trimmed by 4 bases and the J gene end by 3 bases; junction bases not matched to a gene: 2. Germline values: CDR1 SGHAT, CDR2 FQNNGV. The CDR3 spells CASSYAGEETQYF. CDR3 in DNA: TGTGCCAGCAGCTATGCGGGGGAAGAGACCCAGTACTTC.

The chain joins TRBV18 to TRBJ2-4; D is undetermined. Per germline, CDR1 KGHSH and CDR2 LQKENI. The CDR3 is 16 amino acids. Trimming shortened V by 0 bases and J by 0 bases, and 9 bases separated the two germline ends. The CDR3 protein is CASSPPEGLAKNIQYF. CDR3 nucleotides: TGTGCCAGCTCACCACCCGAAGGGCTAGCCAAAAACATTCAGTACTTC.

This rearrangement joins TRBV18 to TRBJ1-1, with D uncertain. CDR3 length equals 13 residues. Trimming pared 3 bases from V and 5 bases from J, leaving 10 bases between. Germline loops: CDR1 KGHSH, CDR2 LQKENI. In DNA, the CDR3 is TGTGCCAGCTCACCCGCCTTCGGTACTGAAGCTTTCTTT. It yields the protein CASSPAFGTEAFF.

Only a few counts were recorded for this clone. The CDR3 loop is CASSRGTGRQQPQHF. CDR3 sequence (DNA): TGCGCCAGCAGCCGCGGTACAGGTCGGCAGCAGCCCCAGCATTTT. V is TRBV5-1 and J is TRBJ1-5; weak D call: TRBD1 (5 bases). V gave up 4 bases and J gave up 7 bases, with 18 bases separating them. The CDR3 loop spans 15 amino acids. Germline CDR1 SGHRS, CDR2 YFSETQ.

The chain employs TRBV2 and TRBJ2-1, with a tentative D call TRBD1 (6 bases). Per germline, CDR1 SNHLY and CDR2 FYNNEI. V was shortened by 9 bases and J by 4 bases, with 13 bases between the two germline ends. The CDR3 spans 13 residues. CDR3 sequence (DNA): TGTGCCAGTCAAGGACAGAGATACAATGAGCAGTTCTTC. The encoded protein is CASQGQRYNEQFF.

The chain couples TRBV7-2 to TRBJ2-1, with 7 bases fitting TRBD1. Germline V gene data show CDR1 as SGHTA and CDR2 as FQGNSA. CDR3 length equals 15 residues. V gave up 8 bases and J gave up 4 bases; unmatched junction bases: 11. CDR3 protein: CASAVGRGTYNEQFF. Written as DNA, the CDR3 is TGTGCCAGCGCGGTGGGCAGGGGGACGTACAATGAGCAGTTCTTC.

This clone has only a few counts. The V call is TRBV27, the J call TRBJ1-2; D ambiguous. In germline, CDR1 is MNHEY, CDR2 SMNVEV (reference sequence). The CDR3 runs to 13 residues. V was clipped by 4 bases and J by 2 bases, with 8 bases between them. For the CDR3, the DNA is TGTGCCAGCAGTTCGTCAGAGAACTATGGCTACACCTTC. Translating it yields CASSSSENYGYTF.

For this clone: This sample also contains other DNA sequences that code for the same CDR3. V gene TRBV30 combines with J gene TRBJ2-5; weak D call: TRBD1 (5 bases). V was cut by 2 bases and J by 2 bases, with 9 bases left in between. Looked up from germline, CDR1 is GTSNPN and CDR2 is SVGIG (reference sequence). The CDR3 sequence is 13 residues long. CDR3 sequence (DNA): TGTGCCTGGAGTAGGGGAACGCAAGAGACCCAGTACTTC. This translates into CAWSRGTQETQYF.

This clone showed up just once. The chain uses TRBV6-5 and TRBJ2-5, with a possible D match to TRBD2 (5 bases). The germline V and J ends were trimmed by 10 bases and 11 bases, with 20 bases remaining between them. This CDR3 spans 12 amino acids. The germline gives CDR1 MNHEY, CDR2 SVGAGI. CDR3 nucleotide sequence: TGTGCCACCGCCTCGGGGTTTACGAAGCAGTACTTC. Residues: CATASGFTKQYF.

The count of this clone is one. This chain uses TRBV7-9 with TRBJ2-7; 13 nucleotides line up with TRBD2. Germline V gene lookup returns CDR1 SEHNR and CDR2 FQNEAQ (reference sequence). The CDR3 extends over 15 amino acids. V was pared by 5 bases and J by 4 bases, with 5 bases of the junction left unmatched. CDR3 amino acids: CASSTGTSGTYEQYF. The CDR3 DNA is TGTGCCAGCAGCACAGGGACTAGCGGGACTTACGAGCAGTACTTC.

Turning to this clone: A junction boundary mismatches the germline segment, possibly from a read error. The V gene is TRBV16, the J gene TRBJ1-3; weak D call: TRBD1 (6 bases). This CDR3 has 13 residues. Germline values: CDR1 KGHSY, CDR2 FQNENV. The CDR3 DNA reads as TGTGCCAGCAGCCGGACAGTATCCCAACTAACTAATTTT. The encoded protein is CASSRTVSQLTNF.

This chain links TRBV19 with TRBJ2-2; the match to TRBD1 covers 7 bases. V trimming: 6 bases; J trimming: 1 base; junction bases outside the gene matches: 5. The CDR3 has 15 residues. Germline assignment: CDR1 LNHDA and CDR2 SQIVND (reference sequence). The CDR3 protein is CASSGQVLNTGELFF. In nucleotides, the CDR3 is TGTGCCAGTAGCGGACAGGTCTTGAACACCGGGGAGCTGTTTTTT.

V is TRBV5-6 and J is TRBJ1-2; no reliable D call. The CDR3 loop spans 15 amino acids. V lost 1 base to trimming and J lost 5 bases, with 15 bases between them. Germline V lookup: CDR1 SGHDT, CDR2 YYEEEE. The DNA for the CDR3 is TGTGCCAGCAGCTTGAAGCTTACGACGGGGTATGGCTACACCTTC. It yields the protein CASSLKLTTGYGYTF.

This clone was seen a single time. This chain uses TRBV7-3 with TRBJ2-5; 10 nucleotides match TRBD2. Germline values: CDR1 SGHTA, CDR2 FQGTGA. The V and J ends lost 5 bases and 5 bases, in that order; junction bases with no gene match: 8. This CDR3 has 15 amino acids. The CDR3 loop is CASSTTAGGAETQYF. The CDR3 DNA is TGTGCCAGCAGCACCACAGCGGGAGGGGCGGAGACCCAGTACTTC.

This chain joins TRBV28 and TRBJ1-2, with unresolved D. This CDR3 comprises 11 residues. The ends were cut back, 6 bases at V and 7 bases at J, with 9 bases in the middle. Germline V CDR1 and CDR2: MDHEN, SYDVKM. In DNA form, the CDR3 reads TGTGCCAGCAGCGTAGGTTTTGGCTACACCTTC. It yields the protein CASSVGFGYTF.

The CDR3 bases are TGCGCCAGCAGCTTGGTCGGGACTAGCGGGAGCGTTGGGCCCGGGGAGCTGTTTTTT. Protein product: CASSLVGTSGSVGPGELFF. The V call is TRBV5-1, the J call TRBJ2-2; 14 nucleotides match TRBD2. The V and J ends lost 0 bases and 6 bases, in that order; junction bases with no gene match: 10. Germline V gives CDR1 SGHRS, CDR2 YFSETQ. The CDR3 runs to 19 residues. Using reference TRBV5-1 and TRBJ2-2 for the parts outside the CDR3, the full variable domain is KAGVTQTPRYLIKTRGQQVTLSCSPISGHRSVSWYQQTPGQGLQFLFEYFSETQRNKGNFPGRFSGRQFSNSRSEMNVSTLELGDSALYLCASSLVGTSGSVGPGELFFGEGSRLTVL.

The chain carries TRBV2 and TRBJ1-3; 9 nucleotides agree with TRBD1. Germline V CDR1 and CDR2: SNHLY, FYNNEI. The CDR3 sequence is 15 residues long. V gave up 3 bases and J gave up 2 bases; unmatched junction bases: 2. CDR3 bases: TGTGCCAGCAGTGATCGGACAGGGGCTGGAAACACCATATATTTT. Translating it yields CASSDRTGAGNTIYF.

V gene TRBV4-3 combines with J gene TRBJ1-2; the D is unclear. Trimming took off 1 base at V and 4 bases at J, with 16 bases between the two ends. Germline-derived CDR1 and CDR2 are LGHNA and YSLEER. The CDR3 spans 16 residues. DNA for the CDR3: TGCGCCAGCAGCCAAGGCGCTAGTAGTTTTTTCTATGGCTACACCTTC. Protein sequence: CASSQGASSFFYGYTF.

V is TRBV7-2 and J is TRBJ1-2, with TRBD1 identical over 9 bases. Germline CDR1 and CDR2: SGHTA and FQGNSA. Germline trimming cut 5 bases from V and 5 bases from J; bases unmatched to any gene: 9. There are 15 residues in the CDR3. CDR3 coding DNA: TGTGCCAGCAGCATGTCGACAGGGGGTGGTTATGGCTACACCTTC. This codes for CASSMSTGGGYGYTF. Supplemented by reference TRBV7-2 and TRBJ1-2, the full variable domain reads GAGVSQSPSNKVTEKGKDVELRCDPISGHTALYWYRQSLGQGLEFLIYFQGNSAPDKSGLPSDRFSAERTGGSVSTLTIQRTQQEDSAVYLCASSMSTGGGYGYTFGSGTRLTVV.